A selection of T cell receptor beta chains follows, all from one sample in a study of T cells in Graves' hyperthyroidism and ophthalmopathy. One entry per CDR3 protein, called by TCRdb with MiXCR from the multiplex PCR reads. Of under 300,000 distinct CDR3 sequences in the sample, roughly 22% are singletons; the top ten hold roughly 60%. The specimen sequenced was blood. These receptors all stem from a man aged 25 to 40 with Graves' ophthalmopathy. Each CDR3 is given with its conserved first and last residue. Fields, in order: CDR3 DNA, CDR3 protein, J gene, V gene, D gene, clone size. D genes are given only for firm matches. For some rows the clone size is stated as once, few or many, or as a class when expanded; others skip it.

CDR3 DNA: TGCAGTGCTACCAGAGCGGGCAGGGAAAATAGTCATGGCTACACCTTC; CDR3 protein: CSATRAGRENSHGYTF; J gene: TRBJ1-2; V gene: TRBV20-1; D gene: -; clone size: -
CDR3 DNA: TGTGCCAGCAGTGAATATAAATCAGGGAGCTATGGCTACACCTTC; CDR3 protein: CASSEYKSGSYGYTF; J gene: TRBJ1-2; V gene: TRBV25-1; D gene: -; clone size: -
CDR3 DNA: TGTGCCAGCAGCCACGGACAGGGTGGTGGCTACACCTTC; CDR3 protein: CASSHGQGGGYTF; J gene: TRBJ1-2; V gene: TRBV11-2; D gene: TRBD1; clone size: many
CDR3 DNA: TGTGCCACCCAACTAAGCGGGAGTTCCTTCGATGAGCAGTTCTTC; CDR3 protein: CATQLSGSSFDEQFF; J gene: TRBJ2-1; V gene: TRBV13; D gene: TRBD2; clone size: -
CDR3 DNA: TGCGCCAGCAGCACAGGACAGGGCCGCGGGGAGACCCAGTACTTC; CDR3 protein: CASSTGQGRGETQYF; J gene: TRBJ2-5; V gene: TRBV5-1; D gene: TRBD1; clone size: few
CDR3 DNA: TGTGCCAGCAGCCCTAGGGGAGAAAAACTGTTTTTT; CDR3 protein: CASSPRGEKLFF; J gene: TRBJ1-4; V gene: TRBV27; D gene: -; clone size: -
CDR3 DNA: TGTGCCAGCAGTTACTCGAATAATTCACCCCTCCACTTT; CDR3 protein: CASSYSNNSPLHF; J gene: TRBJ1-6; V gene: TRBV6-5; D gene: -; clone size: few
CDR3 DNA: TGCGCCAGCAGCTTGGTATCCCAAACACCTTTCTTAGAGCAGTTCTTC; CDR3 protein: CASSLVSQTPFLEQFF; J gene: TRBJ2-1; V gene: TRBV5-1; D gene: -; clone size: many
CDR3 DNA: TGTGCTAGTGCCAAACCAGCGGGAGTGACGGGGGGCAATGAGCAGTTCTTC; CDR3 protein: CASAKPAGVTGGNEQFF; J gene: TRBJ2-1; V gene: TRBV12-5; D gene: TRBD2; clone size: -
CDR3 DNA: TGTGCCAGCAGCCCGACTAGCGGGAGAGCGCAGTATTTT; CDR3 protein: CASSPTSGRAQYF; J gene: TRBJ2-3; V gene: TRBV14; D gene: TRBD2; clone size: -
CDR3 DNA: TGCGCCAGCAGCCCTCTAGGGCCGAATCAGCCCCAGCATTTT; CDR3 protein: CASSPLGPNQPQHF; J gene: TRBJ1-5; V gene: TRBV5-1; D gene: -; clone size: -
CDR3 DNA: TGTGCCGGCAGAACGACTAGCGGGAGAGAGACCCAGCACTTC; CDR3 protein: CAGRTTSGRETQHF; J gene: TRBJ2-5; V gene: TRBV2; D gene: TRBD2; clone size: -
CDR3 DNA: TGTGCCAGCAGTTTACGGGGGGGCATTCAGTACTTC; CDR3 protein: CASSLRGGIQYF; J gene: TRBJ2-4; V gene: TRBV28; D gene: TRBD2; clone size: -
CDR3 DNA: TGCGCCAGCAGCTTGGAGGGACTGGGCACAGATACGCAGTATTTT; CDR3 protein: CASSLEGLGTDTQYF; J gene: TRBJ2-3; V gene: TRBV5-1; D gene: -; clone size: -
CDR3 DNA: TGCAGTGCTAGATCCGGATCTCCGGGGGATACGCAGTATTTT; CDR3 protein: CSARSGSPGDTQYF; J gene: TRBJ2-3; V gene: TRBV20-1; D gene: -; clone size: -
CDR3 DNA: TGTGCCAGCAGCTCGACTAGCGAAGCGGGGACCCAGTACTTC; CDR3 protein: CASSSTSEAGTQYF; J gene: TRBJ2-5; V gene: TRBV7-8; D gene: TRBD2; clone size: -
CDR3 DNA: TGTGCCAGCAGCGAGGGACAGCTTAGCAATCAGCCCCAGCATTTT; CDR3 protein: CASSEGQLSNQPQHF; J gene: TRBJ1-5; V gene: TRBV3-1; D gene: TRBD1; clone size: many
CDR3 DNA: TGCAGTGCTAGAGACTCAGGACTAGCGGGAGGGCCGGTCGAGACCCAGTACTTC; CDR3 protein: CSARDSGLAGGPVETQYF; J gene: TRBJ2-5; V gene: TRBV20-1; D gene: TRBD2; clone size: -
CDR3 DNA: TGTGCTAGTGGTTTGGGGTGGTACACTGAAGCTTTCTTT; CDR3 protein: CASGLGWYTEAFF; J gene: TRBJ1-1; V gene: TRBV12-5; D gene: -; clone size: -
CDR3 DNA: TGTGCCAGCAGTGAAACGGTCCTAGCGGGTTCTAGCACAGATACGCAGTATTTT; CDR3 protein: CASSETVLAGSSTDTQYF; J gene: TRBJ2-3; V gene: TRBV6-1; D gene: TRBD2; clone size: few
CDR3 DNA: TGTGCCAGCAGAGATGGGACAGGGGAGCAGTACTTC; CDR3 protein: CASRDGTGEQYF; J gene: TRBJ2-7; V gene: TRBV12-3/TRBV12-4; D gene: TRBD1; clone size: -
CDR3 DNA: TGCAGTGCTAGATTCCGACTAGCGGGAGGGCAGGGCAATGAGCAGTTCTTC; CDR3 protein: CSARFRLAGGQGNEQFF; J gene: TRBJ2-1; V gene: TRBV20-1; D gene: TRBD2; clone size: -
CDR3 DNA: TGTGCCAGCTCACTTAGCGGGAGGAGGGATACGCAGTATTTT; CDR3 protein: CASSLSGRRDTQYF; J gene: TRBJ2-3; V gene: TRBV18; D gene: TRBD2; clone size: few
CDR3 DNA: TGTGCCAGCAGTTCGTTCCCCCTTAGCAATCAGCCCCAGCATTTT; CDR3 protein: CASSSFPLSNQPQHF; J gene: TRBJ1-5; V gene: TRBV28; D gene: -; clone size: many
CDR3 DNA: TGTGCCAGCAGTTCTTACCCGAACCGGGACGAGCAGTACTTC; CDR3 protein: CASSSYPNRDEQYF; J gene: TRBJ2-7; V gene: TRBV28; D gene: -; clone size: -
CDR3 DNA: TGTGCCATCAGTGCCGGAGGGTCATCAGCAGATACGCAGTATTTT; CDR3 protein: CAISAGGSSADTQYF; J gene: TRBJ2-3; V gene: TRBV10-3; D gene: -; clone size: -
CDR3 DNA: TGTGCCACTTCCGGTAGGCTAGCGGGCCTGTCCTACGAGCAGTACTTC; CDR3 protein: CATSGRLAGLSYEQYF; J gene: TRBJ2-7; V gene: TRBV2; D gene: TRBD2; clone size: -
CDR3 DNA: TGTGCCTGGAGTGTCCCTCACAGAACTTCGTCTTATGGCTACACCTTC; CDR3 protein: CAWSVPHRTSSYGYTF; J gene: TRBJ1-2; V gene: TRBV30; D gene: -; clone size: few
CDR3 DNA: TGCAGCGTCCTTAGGAGGGGAGAGACCCAGTACTTC; CDR3 protein: CSVLRRGETQYF; J gene: TRBJ2-5; V gene: TRBV29-1; D gene: -; clone size: once
CDR3 DNA: TGTGCCAGCAGCCTAGTGAGAAGGGCCAACCTGAACGAGCAGTACTTC; CDR3 protein: CASSLVRRANLNEQYF; J gene: TRBJ2-7; V gene: TRBV14; D gene: -; clone size: few
CDR3 DNA: TGCAGTGCTAGGCCGCTTAGCGGGAGAACCTACGAGCAGTACTTC; CDR3 protein: CSARPLSGRTYEQYF; J gene: TRBJ2-7; V gene: TRBV20-1; D gene: TRBD2; clone size: -
CDR3 DNA: TGTGCCAGTAGTACACCGGGACTAGCGAAAGAGCAGTACTTC; CDR3 protein: CASSTPGLAKEQYF; J gene: TRBJ2-7; V gene: TRBV19; D gene: TRBD2; clone size: few
CDR3 DNA: TGTGCCAGCAGCCGGCGGGACAGGGCAGAGACCCAGTACTTC; CDR3 protein: CASSRRDRAETQYF; J gene: TRBJ2-5; V gene: TRBV7-8; D gene: TRBD1; clone size: few
CDR3 DNA: TGTGCCGGATCGCTGGGGATGGGGTACGAGCAGTACTTC; CDR3 protein: CAGSLGMGYEQYF; J gene: TRBJ2-7; V gene: TRBV30; D gene: -; clone size: many
CDR3 DNA: TGTGCCAGCAGTGAAGCGGGAACGGGTAGGAGAGCGGCTTTCTTT; CDR3 protein: CASSEAGTGRRAAFF; J gene: TRBJ1-1; V gene: TRBV6-1; D gene: -; clone size: few
CDR3 DNA: TGTGCCAGTAGCTTGGACAGGGGCCCCTATAGCAATCAGCCCCAGCATTTT; CDR3 protein: CASSLDRGPYSNQPQHF; J gene: TRBJ1-5; V gene: TRBV19; D gene: TRBD1; clone size: -
CDR3 DNA: TGTGCCGTCAGTGAACGAGCGGGACCCTACGAGCAGTACTTC; CDR3 protein: CAVSERAGPYEQYF; J gene: TRBJ2-7; V gene: TRBV10-3; D gene: TRBD2; clone size: -
CDR3 DNA: TGCGCCAGCAGCCAAGATTGGGGAAAAGAGACCCAGTACTTC; CDR3 protein: CASSQDWGKETQYF; J gene: TRBJ2-5; V gene: TRBV4-1; D gene: -; clone size: few
CDR3 DNA: TGTGCCAGCAGTTTAGAAGCTAGCGGGAGGGTACAGTTCTTC; CDR3 protein: CASSLEASGRVQFF; J gene: TRBJ2-1; V gene: TRBV27; D gene: TRBD2; clone size: -
CDR3 DNA: TGTGCCAGCAGTGTGGATGTACGGGGAAATCAGCCCCAGCATTTT; CDR3 protein: CASSVDVRGNQPQHF; J gene: TRBJ1-5; V gene: TRBV2; D gene: -; clone size: few
CDR3 DNA: TGTGCCAGCAGCCAAGGTAGGGAGTCGGAAAACATTCAGTACTTC; CDR3 protein: CASSQGRESENIQYF; J gene: TRBJ2-4; V gene: TRBV4-2; D gene: -; clone size: -
CDR3 DNA: TGTGCCAGCTCACCACGGGCAGGGTGGTATGAGCAGTTCTTC; CDR3 protein: CASSPRAGWYEQFF; J gene: TRBJ2-1; V gene: TRBV18; D gene: -; clone size: -
CDR3 DNA: TGTGCCAGCAGTTTATTCTACCATAGTGGAAGTTATCAGCCCCAGCATTTT; CDR3 protein: CASSLFYHSGSYQPQHF; J gene: TRBJ1-5; V gene: TRBV27; D gene: -; clone size: few
CDR3 DNA: TGTGCCAGCAGCCTCTACGGACAGGGGGACGAGCAGTTCTTC; CDR3 protein: CASSLYGQGDEQFF; J gene: TRBJ2-1; V gene: TRBV12-3/TRBV12-4; D gene: TRBD1; clone size: -
CDR3 DNA: TGTGCCACCAGTGAGAGGGCCACGAACACCGGGGAGCTGTTTTTT; CDR3 protein: CATSERATNTGELFF; J gene: TRBJ2-2; V gene: TRBV24-1; D gene: -; clone size: -
CDR3 DNA: TGCAGTGCTACGGCGTCGGGGGGCCAATCCTACGAGCAGTACTTC; CDR3 protein: CSATASGGQSYEQYF; J gene: TRBJ2-7; V gene: TRBV20-1; D gene: -; clone size: few
CDR3 DNA: TGTGCCAGTAGTATAGATCCTCCAAACAGGGTAGGGACCTACAATGAGCAGTTCTTC; CDR3 protein: CASSIDPPNRVGTYNEQFF; J gene: TRBJ2-1; V gene: TRBV19; D gene: -; clone size: -
CDR3 DNA: TGCAGTGCGGATGGGGCGGGACGTAACGAGCAGTACTTC; CDR3 protein: CSADGAGRNEQYF; J gene: TRBJ2-7; V gene: TRBV20-1; D gene: -; clone size: few
CDR3 DNA: TGTGCCAGCAGCCTCCAGCGGGAGGGGCCGGATACGCAGTATTTT; CDR3 protein: CASSLQREGPDTQYF; J gene: TRBJ2-3; V gene: TRBV11-3; D gene: TRBD2; clone size: many
CDR3 DNA: TGCGCCAGCAGCGAACGGACAGGGCGTTACAATGAGCAGTTCTTC; CDR3 protein: CASSERTGRYNEQFF; J gene: TRBJ2-1; V gene: TRBV5-1; D gene: TRBD1; clone size: -
CDR3 DNA: TGTGCCAGTAGTATGGGGACGAACTATGGCTACACCTTC; CDR3 protein: CASSMGTNYGYTF; J gene: TRBJ1-2; V gene: TRBV19; D gene: -; clone size: -
CDR3 DNA: TGTGCCAGCTCAGCCAATCTAGCGTCTAGCACAGATACGCAGTATTTT; CDR3 protein: CASSANLASSTDTQYF; J gene: TRBJ2-3; V gene: TRBV18; D gene: -; clone size: few
CDR3 DNA: TGTGCCAGCAGCTTAGCCGCGAACAATGAGCAGTTCTTC; CDR3 protein: CASSLAANNEQFF; J gene: TRBJ2-1; V gene: TRBV11-2; D gene: -; clone size: many
CDR3 DNA: TGTGCCAGCTCACCGAGTGGCCGGAACACTGAAGCTTTCTTT; CDR3 protein: CASSPSGRNTEAFF; J gene: TRBJ1-1; V gene: TRBV18; D gene: -; clone size: many
CDR3 DNA: TGTGCCAGCAGTTTCTTTTCCGGGACAGGGGCCTTCTATGGCTACACCTTC; CDR3 protein: CASSFFSGTGAFYGYTF; J gene: TRBJ1-2; V gene: TRBV12-3/TRBV12-4; D gene: TRBD1; clone size: -
CDR3 DNA: TGCAGTGGAACAGGGGGCAATGAGCAGTTCTTC; CDR3 protein: CSGTGGNEQFF; J gene: TRBJ2-1; V gene: TRBV20-1; D gene: TRBD1; clone size: few
CDR3 DNA: TGTGCCAGCAGCTTGGGGTTAGCGAGGGACAATGAGCAGTTCTTC; CDR3 protein: CASSLGLARDNEQFF; J gene: TRBJ2-1; V gene: TRBV5-1; D gene: -; clone size: few
CDR3 DNA: TGTGCCAGCTCAGGGTACCCTAACCAGGACACTGAAGCTTTCTTT; CDR3 protein: CASSGYPNQDTEAFF; J gene: TRBJ1-1; V gene: TRBV18; D gene: -; clone size: -
CDR3 DNA: TGTGCCAGCAGCCTCCCGTGGGGGAGTGAGCAGTTCTTC; CDR3 protein: CASSLPWGSEQFF; J gene: TRBJ2-1; V gene: TRBV12-3/TRBV12-4; D gene: -; clone size: -
CDR3 DNA: TGCAGCGTTGGCCTTACTAGCGGGAGGGGTACAGATACGCAGTATTTT; CDR3 protein: CSVGLTSGRGTDTQYF; J gene: TRBJ2-3; V gene: TRBV29-1; D gene: TRBD2; clone size: -